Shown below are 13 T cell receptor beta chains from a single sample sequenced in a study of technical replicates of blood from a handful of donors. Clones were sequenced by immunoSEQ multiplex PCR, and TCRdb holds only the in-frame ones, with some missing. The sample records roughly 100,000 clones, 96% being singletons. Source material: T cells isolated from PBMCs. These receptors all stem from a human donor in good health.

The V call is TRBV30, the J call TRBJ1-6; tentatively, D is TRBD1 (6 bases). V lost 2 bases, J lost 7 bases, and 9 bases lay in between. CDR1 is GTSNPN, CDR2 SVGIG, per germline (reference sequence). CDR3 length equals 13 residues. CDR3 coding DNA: TGTGCCTGGAGTTACAGGGAGAATTCACCCCTCCACTTT. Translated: CAWSYRENSPLHF.

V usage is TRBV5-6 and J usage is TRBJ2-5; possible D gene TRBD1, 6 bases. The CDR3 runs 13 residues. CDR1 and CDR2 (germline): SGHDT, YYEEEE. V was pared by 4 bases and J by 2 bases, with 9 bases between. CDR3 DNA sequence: TGTGCCAGCAGCGGGGACATTCAAGAGACCCAGTACTTC. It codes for CASSGDIQETQYF.

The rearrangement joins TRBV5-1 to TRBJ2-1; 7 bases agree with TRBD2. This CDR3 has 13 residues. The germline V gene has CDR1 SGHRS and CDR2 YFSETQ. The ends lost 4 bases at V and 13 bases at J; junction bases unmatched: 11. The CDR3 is CASSPGTKRGQFF. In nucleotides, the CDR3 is TGCGCCAGCAGCCCGGGAACTAAGCGGGGTCAGTTCTTC.

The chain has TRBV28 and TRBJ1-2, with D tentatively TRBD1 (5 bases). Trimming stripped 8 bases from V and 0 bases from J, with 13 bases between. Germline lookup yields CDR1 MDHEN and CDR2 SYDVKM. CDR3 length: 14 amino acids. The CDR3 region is CASQQAITNYGYTF. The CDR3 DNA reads TGTGCCAGCCAACAGGCTATAACTAACTATGGCTACACCTTC.

This CDR3 is CASSVQGAGNTEAFF. As DNA, the CDR3 is TGTGCCAGCAGTGTACAGGGGGCGGGGAACACTGAAGCTTTCTTT. The chain links TRBV6-1 to TRBJ1-1; 9 bases agree with TRBD1. Germline trimming cut 4 bases from V and 1 base from J; bases unmatched to any gene: 4. The CDR3 is 15 residues long. Germline-derived CDR1 and CDR2 are MNHNS and SASEGT.

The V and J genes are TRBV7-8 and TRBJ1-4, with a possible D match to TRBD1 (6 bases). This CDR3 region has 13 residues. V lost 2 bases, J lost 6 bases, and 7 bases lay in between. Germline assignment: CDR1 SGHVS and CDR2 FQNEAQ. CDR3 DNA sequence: TGTGCCAGCAGCTTAACAGGGTATGAAAAACTGTTTTTT. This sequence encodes CASSLTGYEKLFF.

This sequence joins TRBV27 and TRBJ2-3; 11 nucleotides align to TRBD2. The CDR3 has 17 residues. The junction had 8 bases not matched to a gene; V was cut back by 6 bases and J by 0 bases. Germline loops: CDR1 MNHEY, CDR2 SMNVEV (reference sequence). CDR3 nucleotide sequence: TGTGCCAGCAGCTCGGGACTAGCGGCTGATAGCACAGATACGCAGTATTTT. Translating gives CASSSGLAADSTDTQYF.

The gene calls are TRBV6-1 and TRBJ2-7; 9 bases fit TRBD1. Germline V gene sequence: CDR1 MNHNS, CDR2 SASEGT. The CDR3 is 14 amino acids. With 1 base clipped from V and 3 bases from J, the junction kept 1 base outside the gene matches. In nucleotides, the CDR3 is TGTGCCAGCAGTGAAGTGACAGGGGGCTACGAGCAGTACTTC. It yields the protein CASSEVTGGYEQYF.

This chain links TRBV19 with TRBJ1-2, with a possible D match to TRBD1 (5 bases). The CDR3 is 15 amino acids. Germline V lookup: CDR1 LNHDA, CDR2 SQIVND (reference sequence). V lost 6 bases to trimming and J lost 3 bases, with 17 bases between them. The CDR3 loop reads CASSLIGGGHYGYTF. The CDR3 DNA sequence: TGTGCCAGTAGCCTCATTGGGGGAGGGCACTATGGCTACACCTTC.

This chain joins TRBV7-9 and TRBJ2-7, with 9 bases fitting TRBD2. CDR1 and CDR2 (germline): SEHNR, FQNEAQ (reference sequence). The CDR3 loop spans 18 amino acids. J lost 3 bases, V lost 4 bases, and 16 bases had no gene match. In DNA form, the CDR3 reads TGTGCCAGCAGCTCCCCTTCGGGCGGGGGGGCACTCTACTACGAGCAGTACTTC. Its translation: CASSSPSGGGALYYEQYF.

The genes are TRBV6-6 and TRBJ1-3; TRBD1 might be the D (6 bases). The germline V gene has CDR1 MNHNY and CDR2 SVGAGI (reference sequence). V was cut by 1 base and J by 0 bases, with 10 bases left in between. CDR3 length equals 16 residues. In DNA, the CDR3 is TGTGCCAGCAGTTACTTGGGGGCGAACTCTGGAAACACCATATATTTT. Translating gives CASSYLGANSGNTIYF.

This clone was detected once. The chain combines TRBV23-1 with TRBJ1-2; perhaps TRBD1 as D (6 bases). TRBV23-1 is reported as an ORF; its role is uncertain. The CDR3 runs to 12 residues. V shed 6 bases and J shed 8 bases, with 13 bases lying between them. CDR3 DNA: TGCGCCAGCAGCCAGGGGCTCTGGGGCTACACCTTC. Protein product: CASSQGLWGYTF.

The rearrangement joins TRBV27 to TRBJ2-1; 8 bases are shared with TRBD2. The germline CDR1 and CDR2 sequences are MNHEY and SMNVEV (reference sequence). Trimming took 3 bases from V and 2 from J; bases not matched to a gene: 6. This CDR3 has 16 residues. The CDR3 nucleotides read TGTGCCAGCAGTTTGAGCGGGAGTCACACCTACAATGAGCAGTTCTTC. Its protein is CASSLSGSHTYNEQFF.